One and the same sample provided the 8 T cell receptor beta chains below, sequenced in a study of CD8+CD57+ T cells in acquired aplastic anemia. In patients chosen for sequencing, flow cytometry had shown CD8+CD57+ cell expansion. Genomic DNA, the template, was used for profiling of the TCR beta VDJ and CDR3. MiXCR, run by TCRdb on the reads, gives a single entry per CDR3 protein. This sample has hundreds of thousands of distinct CDR3 sequences; roughly a third occur once, and the top ten carry about 0.8%. Sequencing input: sorted CD4+, CD8+, or CD8+CD57+ T cells (not recorded which) from PBMCs. Every receptor here comes from a human donor with aplastic anemia.

The table lists this clonotype with a few counts. The V gene is TRBV19, the J gene TRBJ2-4; tentative D call: TRBD1 (5 bases). The CDR3 has 15 amino acids. Germline CDR1 is LNHDA and CDR2 is SQIVND (reference sequence). V was shortened by 3 bases and J by 4 bases, with 13 bases between the two germline ends. The CDR3 DNA sequence: TGTGCCAGTAGTATCATGAGTCAGGGAAAAAACATTCAGTACTTC. This encodes CASSIMSQGKNIQYF.

This clonotype was found many times. The CDR3 spells CASTPTPINYGYTF. The DNA for the CDR3 is TGTGCCAGCACACCAACACCGATTAACTATGGCTACACCTTC. The rearrangement links TRBV9 to TRBJ1-2; D unresolved. The V and J ends lost 6 bases and 1 base respectively, with 13 bases between them. The CDR3 is 14 residues long. Germline lookup yields CDR1 SGDLS and CDR2 YYNGEE. The variable domain in full, completed from reference TRBV9 and TRBJ1-2, reads DSGVTQTPKHLITATGQRVTLRCSPRSGDLSVYWYQQSLDQGLQFLIQYYNGEERAKGNILERFSAQQFPDLHSELNLSSLELGDSALYFCASTPTPINYGYTFGSGTRLTVV.

This sequence joins TRBV19 and TRBJ1-4; D not certain. The germline V gene has CDR1 LNHDA and CDR2 SQIVND (reference sequence). The CDR3 contains 16 residues. Between the trimmed V and J ends, which lost 7 bases and 3 bases, there was a span of 18 bases. CDR3 sequence reads: CASKGEGPLANEKLFF. In nucleotides, the CDR3 is TGTGCCAGTAAAGGAGAAGGGCCCTTGGCTAATGAAAAACTGTTTTTT.

At least ten counts were recorded for this clonotype. V and J are TRBV19 and TRBJ1-2; D perhaps matches TRBD1 (6 bases). Trimming took off 3 bases at V and 3 bases at J, with 11 bases between the two ends. This CDR3 contains 14 residues. Per the germline V gene, CDR1 is LNHDA and CDR2 is SQIVND (reference sequence). CDR3 nucleotides: TGTGCCAGTAGTATGTTGGCAGGGGACTATGGCTACACCTTC. Protein product: CASSMLAGDYGYTF.

There are many counts of this clonotype. The DNA for the CDR3 is TGTGCCATCAGTGTCGAGGGACAGGCAATGGTCTATGGCTACACCTTC. Translating it yields CAISVEGQAMVYGYTF. The chain employs TRBV10-3 and TRBJ1-2, with TRBD1 identical over 8 bases. This CDR3 is built from 16 residues. V shed 4 bases and J 4 bases; nucleotides not matched to a gene: 11. From germline, CDR1 is ENHRY and CDR2 SYGVKD.

This clonotype was recorded many times. The chain joins TRBV7-2 to TRBJ2-6; D is uncertain. Per the germline V gene, CDR1 is SGHTA and CDR2 is FQGNSA. The CDR3 spans 13 residues. V was cut by 2 bases and J by 2 bases, with 1 base left in between. CDR3 nucleotide sequence: TGTGCCAGCAGCTTAACTGGGGCCAACGTCCTGACTTTC. It is translated as CASSLTGANVLTF.

This chain links TRBV9 with TRBJ1-4, with a tentative D call TRBD1 (5 bases). V was clipped by 0 bases and J by 7 bases, with 13 bases between them. CDR1 is SGDLS and CDR2 is YYNGEE in the germline V gene. The CDR3 is 15 amino acids. CDR3 sequence reads: CASSVGDSRTEKLFF. CDR3 nucleotides: TGTGCCAGCAGCGTAGGTGACAGCAGGACTGAAAAACTGTTTTTT.

The CDR3: CASSVGPMNTEAFF. The CDR3 nucleotides are TGTGCCAGCAGCGTTGGACCGATGAACACTGAAGCTTTCTTT. The genes are TRBV5-5 and TRBJ1-1; no clear D. CDR1 and CDR2 (germline): SGHKS, YYEKEE (reference sequence). Trimming removed 4 bases at V and 0 bases at J, with 10 bases between. The CDR3 totals 14 residues. The variable domain in full, completed from reference TRBV5-5 and TRBJ1-1, reads DAGVTQSPTHLIKTRGQQVTLRCSPISGHKSVSWYQQVLGQGPQFIFQYYEKEERGRGNFPDRFSARQFPNYSSELNVNALLLGDSALYLCASSVGPMNTEAFFGQGTRLTVV.